These T cell receptor beta chains were read from a single sample in a study of cytomegalovirus exposure and HLA in healthy donors. Assay used: immunoSEQ multiplex PCR; TCRdb lists only in-frame clones, some missing. This sample has around 100,000 clones, with about 64% found just once. Specimen: PBMCs. These receptors originate from a man aged 18 to 29 in good health and CMV-seropositive. Each CDR3 is given with its conserved first and last residue. A D gene is named only where the DNA matches it firmly. Expanded clones are given a class, and other clones once, few, many or no size at all.

J gene: TRBJ2-1
D gene: TRBD1
V gene: TRBV10-3
clone size: .
CDR3 protein: CAIRTGQGTSYNEQFF
CDR3 DNA: TGTGCCATCAGAACGGGACAGGGAACCTCCTACAATGAGCAGTTCTTC

J gene: TRBJ1-2
D gene: .
V gene: TRBV13
clone size: .
CDR3 protein: CASSLTQGGYGYTF
CDR3 DNA: TGTGCCAGCAGCTTAACGCAGGGAGGCTATGGCTACACCTTC

J gene: TRBJ1-5
D gene: TRBD1
V gene: TRBV10-3
clone size: .
CDR3 protein: CAIGGTADTFDNQPQHF
CDR3 DNA: TGTGCCATCGGGGGGACAGCCGACACCTTCGACAATCAGCCCCAGCATTTT

J gene: TRBJ1-2
D gene: .
V gene: TRBV6-1
clone size: .
CDR3 protein: CASTRNRQAGYTF
CDR3 DNA: TGTGCCAGCACCCGAAATCGACAGGCTGGCTACACCTTC

J gene: TRBJ2-2
D gene: .
V gene: TRBV9
clone size: .
CDR3 protein: CASSVGQNTGELFF
CDR3 DNA: TGTGCCAGCAGCGTTGGACAGAACACCGGGGAGCTGTTTTTT

J gene: TRBJ2-3
D gene: TRBD2
V gene: TRBV7-2
clone size: .
CDR3 protein: CASLQGRGTSGVTDTQYF
CDR3 DNA: TGTGCCAGCCTACAGGGGCGGGGGACTAGCGGGGTCACAGATACGCAGTATTTT

J gene: TRBJ2-3
D gene: TRBD2
V gene: TRBV7-2
clone size: few
CDR3 protein: CASSFGRGDQSTDTQYF
CDR3 DNA: TGTGCCAGCAGCTTCGGGCGGGGGGACCAGAGCACAGATACGCAGTATTTT

J gene: TRBJ2-6
D gene: .
V gene: TRBV2
clone size: .
CDR3 protein: CAAGDLGSGANVLTF
CDR3 DNA: TGTGCCGCTGGAGATTTGGGCTCTGGGGCCAACGTCCTGACTTTC

J gene: TRBJ2-1
D gene: TRBD2
V gene: TRBV7-2
clone size: .
CDR3 protein: CASRGSGGTYNEQFF
CDR3 DNA: TGTGCCAGCCGGGGGAGCGGGGGGACCTACAATGAGCAGTTCTTC

J gene: TRBJ1-6
D gene: .
V gene: TRBV6-5
clone size: .
CDR3 protein: CASSGVGGGNSPLHF
CDR3 DNA: TGTGCCAGCAGCGGGGTGGGCGGGGGTAATTCACCCCTCCACTTT

J gene: TRBJ1-2
D gene: .
V gene: TRBV28
clone size: .
CDR3 protein: CASSPPGGGRDYGYTF
CDR3 DNA: TGTGCCAGCAGCCCACCGGGGGGGGGCCGTGACTATGGCTACACCTTC